Below, 25 T cell receptor beta chains from the same sample are listed, as sequenced in a study of blood T cell repertoires in COVID-19. Produced via immunoSEQ multiplex PCR; TCRdb's table is partial and in-frame only. The repertoire has roughly 80,000 clones, roughly nine tenths of them found once; the top ten carry approximately 1.8%. Sequenced: peripheral blood. Receptor source: a woman aged 55-75 years with acute or convalescent COVID-19.

The chain links TRBV7-2 to TRBJ1-1; 7 bases match TRBD1. V lost 3 bases, J lost 5 bases, and 12 bases stayed unmatched. Germline values: CDR1 SGHTA, CDR2 FQGNSA. The CDR3 contains 16 residues. The CDR3 DNA reads as TGTGCCAGCAGCTTGATCTTCTCAGGGGGTGGGACTGAAGCTTTCTTT. It specifies CASSLIFSGGGTEAFF.

The chain links TRBV28 to TRBJ1-1; TRBD1 might be the D (5 bases). In germline, CDR1 is MDHEN, CDR2 SYDVKM. This CDR3 is 16 amino acids long. With 5 bases removed from V and 1 base from J, the gap between germline ends came to 17 bases. DNA of the CDR3: TGTGCCAGCAGTCCGTTCATGGGCAGGGAGAACACTGAAGCTTTCTTT. It is translated as CASSPFMGRENTEAFF.

The chain carries TRBV7-2 and TRBJ2-3; no reliable D call. Germline V gene data show CDR1 as SGHTA and CDR2 as FQGNSA. This CDR3 spans 15 amino acids. Between the trimmed V and J ends, which lost 1 base and 2 bases, there was a span of 10 bases. The CDR3 bases are TGTGCCAGCAGCTTAGGGCCCACAAACACAGATACGCAGTATTTT. Translation gives CASSLGPTNTDTQYF.

As DNA, the CDR3 is TGTGCCAGCAGCTGGACAGGGAATAATTCACCCCTCCACTTT. This sequence encodes CASSWTGNNSPLHF. The genes are TRBV7-3 and TRBJ1-6, with 8 bases fitting TRBD1. Trimming removed 4 bases from V and 5 bases from J; junction bases left unmatched: 1. Germline CDR1 reads SGHTA; CDR2 reads FQGTGA. The length of the CDR3 is 14 residues.

The chain uses TRBV12-3 or TRBV12-4 and TRBJ1-2, with 7 bases aligning to TRBD1. V shed 5 bases and J 5 bases; nucleotides not matched to a gene: 2. The CDR3 has 12 amino acids. The CDR3 loop is CASSPTGYGYTF. The CDR3 DNA reads TGTGCCAGCAGTCCGACAGGGTATGGCTACACCTTC.

The chain carries TRBV5-1 and TRBJ2-2, with D uncertain. Germline V lookup: CDR1 SGHRS, CDR2 YFSETQ. The CDR3 is 14 amino acids. V lost 5 bases, J lost 1 base, and 9 bases lay in between. The CDR3 sequence: CASRVAQNTGELFF. The DNA for the CDR3 is TGCGCCAGCAGAGTCGCGCAGAACACCGGGGAGCTGTTTTTT.

The genes are TRBV2 and TRBJ2-3; tentatively, D is TRBD2 (5 bases). Trimming took off 2 bases at V and 1 base at J, with 10 bases between the two ends. The germline V gene has CDR1 SNHLY and CDR2 FYNNEI. This CDR3 is built from 15 residues. The CDR3 nucleotides read TGTGCCAGCAGTGAATGGACTGGACGCACAGATACGCAGTATTTT. Translated, it gives CASSEWTGRTDTQYF.

The V call is TRBV20-1, the J call TRBJ2-3; the match to TRBD2 covers 10 bases. The CDR3 consists of 15 residues. The ends lost 3 bases at V and 1 base at J; junction bases unmatched: 4. The germline V gene encodes CDR1 DFQATT and CDR2 SNEGSKA (reference sequence). The CDR3 reads CSASTSGDGTDTQYF. The CDR3 DNA reads as TGCAGTGCTAGTACTAGCGGGGACGGCACAGATACGCAGTATTTT.

The J gene is TRBJ1-1, the V gene TRBV13; TRBD1 matches at 9 bases. This CDR3 is built from 15 residues. Losses at the gene ends were 5 bases for V and 4 bases for J; bases not matched to a gene: 8. Germline V gene lookup returns CDR1 PRHDT and CDR2 FYEKMQ (reference sequence). In DNA, the CDR3 is TGTGCCAGCAGCCCCAAGGGACAGGGTGGCACTGAAGCTTTCTTT. It translates to CASSPKGQGGTEAFF. The full variable domain, rest sourced from reference TRBV13 and TRBJ1-1, is AAGVIQSPRHLIKEKRETATLKCYPIPRHDTVYWYQQGPGQDPQFLISFYEKMQSDKGSIPDRFSAQQFSDYHSELNMSSLELGDSALYFCASSPKGQGGTEAFFGQGTRLTVV.

The CDR3 bases are TGTGCCAGCAGTGCCGGGTTGGGGGCGGCGGGACCCCTCCACTTT. Encoded protein: CASSAGLGAAGPLHF. The chain employs TRBV2 and TRBJ1-6; TRBD1 is a possible D gene (6 bases). CDR1 is SNHLY and CDR2 is FYNNEI in the germline V gene. V lost 4 bases and J lost 12, with 19 bases in between. The CDR3 runs to 15 residues.

The chain links TRBV5-1 to TRBJ1-2, with D possibly TRBD1 on 6 matching bases. This CDR3 has 14 amino acids. V lost 1 base, J lost 8 bases, and 15 bases lay in between. Germline CDR1 SGHRS, CDR2 YFSETQ. The CDR3 reads CASSLTIQGAGYTF. The CDR3 DNA sequence: TGCGCCAGCAGCTTGACCATACAGGGCGCCGGCTACACCTTC.

The gene calls are TRBV10-3 and TRBJ1-2, with D uncertain. The ends were cut back, 0 bases at V and 3 bases at J, with 14 bases in the middle. The CDR3 length is 16 residues. Germline V CDR1 and CDR2: ENHRY, SYGVKD. CDR3 DNA sequence: TGTGCCATCAGTGAGTCTGCGGGTTTGGGGTACTATGGCTACACCTTC. Translation: CAISESAGLGYYGYTF.

CDR3 amino acids: CASSQTGEGEQFF. In DNA, the CDR3 is TGTGCCAGCAGCCAGACAGGGGAGGGAGAGCAGTTCTTC. The rearrangement joins TRBV11-2 to TRBJ2-1; possibly TRBD1 for D (8 bases). Looked up from germline, CDR1 is SGHAT and CDR2 is FQNNGV. V dropped 5 bases and J dropped 10 bases, with 15 bases sitting between them. This CDR3 contains 13 residues.

The sample holds a few counts of this clone. The chain uses TRBV29-1 and TRBJ1-5; perhaps TRBD1 as D (5 bases). Trimming cost V 4 bases and J 6 bases, with 10 bases left between them. Germline V CDR1 and CDR2: SQVTM, ANQGSEA. This CDR3 comprises 12 residues. The DNA for the CDR3 is TGCAGCGTTGCGGGGGAAGGTCAGCCCCAGCATTTT. Translated: CSVAGEGQPQHF.

The genes are TRBV28 and TRBJ2-4; 8 bases match TRBD1. The CDR3 length is 16 residues. J lost 3 bases, V lost 6 bases, and 10 bases had no gene match. CDR1 MDHEN and CDR2 SYDVKM come from the germline V gene. Written as DNA, the CDR3 is TGTGCCAGCAGCTCAGGGGGCGCATTAAGCAAAAACATTCAGTACTTC. This codes for CASSSGGALSKNIQYF.

The chain employs TRBV9 and TRBJ2-3, with 8 positions matching TRBD2. V was pared by 4 bases and J by 13 bases, with 11 bases of the junction left unmatched. Germline lookup yields CDR1 SGDLS and CDR2 YYNGEE. This CDR3 region has 13 residues. As DNA, the CDR3 is TGTGCCAGCAGCCCTTCCGGACTAGCAAAAGAGTATTTT. Encoded protein: CASSPSGLAKEYF.

The chain recombines TRBV9 with TRBJ2-7; 7 nucleotides match TRBD1. The junction had 4 bases not matched to a gene; V was cut back by 0 bases and J by 1 base. The V gene's germline CDR1 is SGDLS and CDR2 YYNGEE. This CDR3 contains 15 residues. For the CDR3, the DNA is TGTGCCAGCAGCGTAGACCCGACAGGGTCCTACGAGCAGTACTTC. It codes for CASSVDPTGSYEQYF.

This clone was observed once. The chain is built from TRBV2 and TRBJ2-2; D might be TRBD2 (6 bases). V lost 4 bases to trimming and J lost 7 bases, with 16 bases between them. Looked up from germline, CDR1 is SNHLY and CDR2 is FYNNEI. This CDR3 has 15 amino acids. The CDR3 coding sequence is TGTGCCAGCAGTGGGGGGTTAGGAGGGGACGGGGAGCTGTTTTTT. It specifies CASSGGLGGDGELFF. Filled out from reference TRBV2 and TRBJ2-2, the complete variable domain reads EPEVTQTPSHQVTQMGQEVILRCVPISNHLYFYWYRQILGQKVEFLVSFYNNEISEKSEIFDDQFSVERPDGSNFTLKIRSTKLEDSAMYFCASSGGLGGDGELFFGEGSRLTVL.

V is TRBV28 and J is TRBJ1-5, with TRBD1 identical over 9 bases. Trimming took 10 bases from V and 6 from J; bases not matched to a gene: 13. The germline V gene has CDR1 MDHEN and CDR2 SYDVKM. The CDR3 extends over 15 amino acids. The CDR3: CATLPGDRVSQPQHF. DNA of the CDR3: TGTGCCACCCTCCCAGGGGACAGGGTCAGTCAGCCCCAGCATTTT.

This clone was counted a single time. The V gene is TRBV7-9, the J gene TRBJ2-7; 7 positions agree with TRBD1. This CDR3 has 13 amino acids. The V gene end was trimmed by 4 bases and the J gene end by 4 bases; junction bases not matched to a gene: 4. Germline V lookup: CDR1 SEHNR, CDR2 FQNEAQ (reference sequence). The CDR3 sequence is CASSSGQTYEQYF. CDR3 nucleotide sequence: TGTGCCAGCAGCTCGGGACAGACTTACGAGCAGTACTTC.

This clone turned up a few times. The chain links TRBV12-3 or TRBV12-4 to TRBJ2-5; D uncertain. CDR3 length: 13 amino acids. V was trimmed by 5 bases and J by 1 base, leaving 8 bases between them. CDR3 in amino acids: CASSPPVQETQYF. CDR3 bases: TGTGCCAGCAGTCCCCCCGTCCAAGAGACCCAGTACTTC.

V usage is TRBV18 and J usage is TRBJ2-2; 8 bases line up with TRBD1. This CDR3 has 15 residues. The J segment lost 6 bases and the V segment lost 3 bases, leaving 6 bases of the junction unmatched. From germline, CDR1 is KGHSH and CDR2 LQKENI. This CDR3 reads CASSPGQGEAGELFF. As DNA, the CDR3 is TGTGCCAGCTCACCTGGACAGGGAGAAGCCGGGGAGCTGTTTTTT.

The gene calls are TRBV19 and TRBJ2-5; D is perhaps TRBD2 (6 bases). V was cut by 5 bases and J by 7 bases, with 17 bases left in between. Per the germline V gene, CDR1 is LNHDA and CDR2 is SQIVND (reference sequence). The CDR3 sequence is 14 residues long. CDR3 sequence (DNA): TGTGCCAGTAGTGCGGAGGGTGGCCCCGGGACCCAGTACTTC. Protein: CASSAEGGPGTQYF.

V and J are TRBV28 and TRBJ1-6; D is unresolved. Germline loops: CDR1 MDHEN, CDR2 SYDVKM. The V end was cut by 6 bases, the J end by 7 bases, with 10 bases between. The CDR3 is made up of 13 amino acids. The CDR3 loop reads CASRSGRNSPLHF. For the CDR3, the DNA is TGTGCCAGCAGGTCTGGGCGCAATTCACCCCTCCACTTT.

The chain joins TRBV5-4 to TRBJ2-2; D might be TRBD1 (6 bases). This CDR3 is built from 13 residues. The germline V gene has CDR1 SGHNT and CDR2 YYREEE (reference sequence). Trimming removed 2 bases at V and 5 bases at J, with 7 bases between. CDR3 sequence (DNA): TGTGCCAGCAGCTTTACAGGGACCGGGGAGCTGTTTTTT. Amino acid sequence: CASSFTGTGELFF.